This TCR beta chain was identified in a study of shared clonotypes between healthy human individuals. Only in-frame clones appear in the TCRdb table, and some are missing; sequencing was by immunoSEQ multiplex PCR. The table has some 900,000 clones, 60% to 85% seen once; the top ten hold approximately 1.5%. This clone was seen more than once but under ten times. This CDR3 comprises 12 residues. CDR1 is SEHNR and CDR2 is FQNEAQ in the germline V gene (reference sequence). V dropped 5 bases and J dropped 7 bases, with 11 bases sitting between them. Splitting of CD4+ cells produced CD45RA+ naive and CD45RA-negative memory subsets.

Input material: memory CD4+ T cells sorted from blood. Subset denoted: CD45RA-negative fraction. This receptor was obtained from a young man in good health. J is TRBJ1-2 and V is TRBV7-9, with D tentatively TRBD1 (6 bases). Here the CDR3 reads CASSPIGGGYTF. The CDR3, as DNA: TGTGCCAGCAGCCCAATAGGGGGTGGCTACACCTTC.